The subject of this entry is one T cell receptor beta chain. Germline V gene lookup returns CDR1 SNHLY and CDR2 FYNNEI. This CDR3 region has 15 residues. Trimming at V came to 5 bases and at J to 2 bases, leaving 5 bases not matched to a gene. The entry originates in a study of blood T cell repertoires in COVID-19. Original analysis: Reference gene primer amplification in the assay estimated nucleated cell counts. TCRdb's copy holds only in-frame clones and misses some; the assay was immunoSEQ multiplex PCR. The V and J calls and clone size were taken over from that table, and D and trimming were inferred from the DNA. This table has some 31,000 clones, less than 90% appearing once.

Source material: peripheral blood. The genes are TRBV2 and TRBJ2-7, with TRBD2 matching 11 bases. This sequence was found in a man between 70 and 80 years old with active COVID-19. The CDR3 DNA reads as TGTGCCAGCAGTATTAGCGGGAGGGCCGCCTACGAGCAGTACTTC. This translates into CASSISGRAAYEQYF.